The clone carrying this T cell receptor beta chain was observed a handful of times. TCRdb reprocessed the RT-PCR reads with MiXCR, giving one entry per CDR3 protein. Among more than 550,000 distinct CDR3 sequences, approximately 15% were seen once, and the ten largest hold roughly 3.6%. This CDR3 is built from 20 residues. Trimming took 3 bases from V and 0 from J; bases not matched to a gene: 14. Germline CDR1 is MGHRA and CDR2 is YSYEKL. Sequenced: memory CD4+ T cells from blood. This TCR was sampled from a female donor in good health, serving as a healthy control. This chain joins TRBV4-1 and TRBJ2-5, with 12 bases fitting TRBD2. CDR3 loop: CASSQDELAGGWGYQETQYF. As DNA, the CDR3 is TGCGCCAGCAGCCAGGATGAACTAGCGGGAGGTTGGGGATACCAAGAGACCCAGTACTTC.